This entry lists 8 T cell receptor beta chains sequenced from one sample in a study of T cell responses to AZD1222 COVID-19 vaccine. The data were produced by immunoSEQ multiplex PCR, yet TCRdb's version contains in-frame clones alone and is incomplete. The sample shows about 130,000 clones, 90% of them seen only once. The source was peripheral blood, collected on day 0 of AZD1222 vaccination. The origin of the receptors is an adult in good health.

The chain uses TRBV4-1 and TRBJ1-1, with 7 bases fitting TRBD1. The CDR3 extends over 15 amino acids. Germline lookup yields CDR1 MGHRA and CDR2 YSYEKL. Trimming at V came to 4 bases and at J to 0 bases, leaving 5 bases not matched to a gene. As DNA, the CDR3 is TGCGCCAGCAGCCCCACCGGGACAGTGAACACTGAAGCTTTCTTT. Translation gives CASSPTGTVNTEAFF.

The V and J genes are TRBV23-1 and TRBJ1-2, with TRBD1 as a possible D gene (6 bases). TRBV23-1 is an ORF, and what it does is uncertain. The CDR3 has 17 residues. The germline V and J ends were trimmed by 1 base and 0 bases, with 15 bases remaining between them. The CDR3 DNA reads as TGCGCCAGCAGTCAATTCGGACAGTTTTTAGCTAACTATGGCTACACCTTC. Encoded protein: CASSQFGQFLANYGYTF.

The chain has TRBV7-9 and TRBJ2-2, with 8 bases fitting TRBD1. J was trimmed by 5 bases and V by 6 bases; bases with no gene match: 8. The CDR3 length is 15 residues. In germline, CDR1 is SEHNR, CDR2 FQNEAQ (reference sequence). CDR3 residues: CASSYDRGTTGELFF. The CDR3 DNA reads TGTGCCAGCAGTTATGACAGGGGCACGACCGGGGAGCTGTTTTTT.

The J gene is TRBJ2-7, the V gene TRBV28; D is undetermined. Germline lookup yields CDR1 MDHEN and CDR2 SYDVKM. The CDR3 totals 11 residues. The ends were cut back, 4 bases at V and 4 bases at J, with 5 bases in the middle. In nucleotides, the CDR3 is TGTGCCAGCAGTTCTCTTTACGAGCAGTACTTC. This translates into CASSSLYEQYF. The full variable domain, completed using reference TRBV28 and TRBJ2-7, is DVKVTQSSRYLVKRTGEKVFLECVQDMDHENMFWYRQDPGLGLRLIYFSYDVKMKEKGDIPEGYSVSREKKERFSLILESASTNQTSMYLCASSSLYEQYFGPGTRLTVT.

The rearrangement links TRBV27 to TRBJ1-5; TRBD1 might be the D (5 bases). With 2 bases removed from V and 3 bases from J, the gap between germline ends came to 8 bases. This CDR3 spans 14 amino acids. Per the germline V gene, CDR1 is MNHEY and CDR2 is SMNVEV (reference sequence). CDR3 sequence (DNA): TGTGCCAGCAGTTTACAGGGACTCAATCAGCCCCAGCATTTT. It codes for CASSLQGLNQPQHF.

The table lists this clone with a few counts. The J gene is TRBJ2-7, the V gene TRBV2, with 10 bases that match TRBD1. The V segment lost 7 bases and the J segment 6 bases; nucleotides outside the gene matches: 15. Germline loops: CDR1 SNHLY, CDR2 FYNNEI. The CDR3 totals 16 residues. CDR3 sequence: CASIPSPRQGAGEQYF. CDR3 nucleotides: TGTGCCAGCATCCCTAGCCCGCGACAGGGGGCAGGCGAGCAGTACTTC.

The V gene is TRBV11-1, the J gene TRBJ2-7, with a tentative D call TRBD1 (6 bases). The CDR3 extends over 14 amino acids. Germline CDR1 reads SGHAT; CDR2 reads FQDESV (reference sequence). V was shortened by 3 bases and J by 1 base, with 10 bases between the two germline ends. DNA for the CDR3: TGTGCCAGCAGCTTTCCAGGGGTATCCTACGAGCAGTACTTC. Encoded protein: CASSFPGVSYEQYF. Looking up the rest from reference TRBV11-1 and TRBJ2-7 gives the full variable domain: EAEVAQSPRYKITEKSQAVAFWCDPISGHATLYWYRQILGQGPELLVQFQDESVVDDSQLPKDRFSAERLKGVDSTLKIQPAELGDSAMYLCASSFPGVSYEQYFGPGTRLTVT.

J is TRBJ1-5 and V is TRBV20-1; D gene uncertain. This CDR3 comprises 13 residues. The germline gives CDR1 DFQATT, CDR2 SNEGSKA (reference sequence). Trimming took 3 bases from V and 3 from J, leaving 9 bases between them. This CDR3 is CSASSGFNQPQHF. The CDR3 nucleotides are TGCAGTGCTAGTTCAGGATTCAATCAGCCCCAGCATTTT.